Presented here are 8 T cell receptor beta chains from one specimen sequenced in a study of blood T cell repertoires in COVID-19. Clones were read by immunoSEQ multiplex PCR, and TCRdb kept only the in-frame ones, dropping some. The table has roughly 150,000 clones, over 75% seen once. Sequencing used peripheral blood. The source is a man in his late teens or twenties with COVID-19, enrolled during active disease.

The chain uses TRBV7-8 and TRBJ2-7; D perhaps matches TRBD2 (6 bases). Per the germline V gene, CDR1 is SGHVS and CDR2 is FQNEAQ. The CDR3 covers 15 residues. The V end was cut by 0 bases, the J end by 3 bases, with 12 bases between. CDR3 sequence: CASSLAWRGSYEQYF. In DNA form, the CDR3 reads TGTGCCAGCAGCTTAGCGTGGAGGGGCAGCTACGAGCAGTACTTC.

The J gene is TRBJ2-1, the V gene TRBV5-6; 8 bases line up with TRBD2. This CDR3 region has 16 residues. Unmatched junction bases numbered 11, after V lost 4 bases and J lost 5 bases. Germline CDR1 is SGHDT and CDR2 is YYEEEE. CDR3 sequence reads: CASSAQLAAFHNEQFF. CDR3 bases: TGTGCCAGCAGCGCCCAACTAGCGGCGTTCCACAATGAGCAGTTCTTC. The full variable domain, its missing parts supplied by reference TRBV5-6 and TRBJ2-1, is DAGVTQSPTHLIKTRGQQVTLRCSPKSGHDTVSWYQQALGQGPQFIFQYYEEEERQRGNFPDRFSGHQFPNYSSELNVNALLLGDSALYLCASSAQLAAFHNEQFFGPGTRLTVL.

The chain is built from TRBV19 and TRBJ1-5, with 8 nucleotides matching TRBD1. The CDR3 consists of 14 residues. Germline V gene lookup returns CDR1 LNHDA and CDR2 SQIVND (reference sequence). Trimming removed 6 bases from V and 4 bases from J; junction bases left unmatched: 5. The CDR3 coding sequence is TGTGCCAGTAGAATGACAGGGGAAAATCAGCCCCAGCATTTT. Protein product: CASRMTGENQPQHF.

This clone was counted a single time. The chain links TRBV7-6 to TRBJ2-3; D gene ambiguous. V was shortened by 8 bases and J by 5 bases, with 8 bases between the two germline ends. The germline V gene has CDR1 SGHVS and CDR2 FNYEAQ. CDR3 length: 11 amino acids. The CDR3 nucleotides read TGTGCCAGCCTTAGTGGAGATACGCAGTATTTT. Translating it yields CASLSGDTQYF.

The genes are TRBV27 and TRBJ2-2; D is perhaps TRBD1 (6 bases). Trimming left V 5 bases short and J 4 bases short, with 11 bases between. The CDR3 totals 14 residues. The germline CDR1 and CDR2 sequences are MNHEY and SMNVEV (reference sequence). The CDR3 loop is CASSVLQGTGELFF. In DNA form, the CDR3 reads TGTGCCAGCAGTGTACTACAGGGCACCGGGGAGCTGTTTTTT.

J is TRBJ2-7 and V is TRBV6-5; D call uncertain. Germline V gene sequence: CDR1 MNHEY, CDR2 SVGAGI. The CDR3 is 12 residues long. Trimming left V 6 bases short and J 3 bases short, with 9 bases between. CDR3 DNA sequence: TGTGCCAGCAGCCGAGGCCGCTACGAGCAGTACTTC. Amino acids: CASSRGRYEQYF.

The chain employs TRBV28 and TRBJ2-1; 9 bases match TRBD1. V lost 8 bases and J lost 8; bases outside the gene matches: 10. The germline V gene has CDR1 MDHEN and CDR2 SYDVKM. CDR3 length: 14 residues. The CDR3 sequence: CASVPPGQGYEQFF. The CDR3 coding sequence is TGTGCCAGCGTCCCACCGGGACAGGGATATGAGCAGTTCTTC. The whole variable domain, filled in from reference TRBV28 and TRBJ2-1, reads DVKVTQSSRYLVKRTGEKVFLECVQDMDHENMFWYRQDPGLGLRLIYFSYDVKMKEKGDIPEGYSVSREKKERFSLILESASTNQTSMYLCASVPPGQGYEQFFGPGTRLTVL.

The chain uses TRBV18 and TRBJ2-5, with 7 positions matching TRBD1. The CDR3 sequence is 16 residues long. Trimming at V came to 3 bases and at J to 6 bases, leaving 13 bases not matched to a gene. CDR1 and CDR2 from the germline V gene are KGHSH and LQKENI. The CDR3 sequence is CASSPTTGMFAKTQYF. CDR3 in DNA: TGTGCCAGCTCACCCACGACAGGGATGTTCGCGAAGACCCAGTACTTC.